The entry below describes one T cell receptor (beta chain). The method was immunoSEQ multiplex PCR; TCRdb's version includes in-frame clones alone and lacks a portion of them. The table records 70,000 to 75,000 clones, about 86% of them present only once. This sample stems from a study of OX40 agonist ivuxolimab in advanced cancers. The sample here was CD4+ or CD8+ T cells sorted from blood, taken in a trial of the OX40 agonist ivuxolimab. This sequence originates from an adult with an advanced solid tumor such as melanoma, head and neck, liver or kidney cancer.

The CDR3 bases are TGTGCCAGCGGGCTGATCGGGATCACAGATACGCAGTATTTT. Translation: CASGLIGITDTQYF. The chain employs TRBV2 and TRBJ2-3; TRBD2 is a possible D gene (5 bases). V lost 8 bases to trimming and J lost 2 bases, with 14 bases between them. The CDR3 loop spans 14 amino acids. CDR1 is SNHLY and CDR2 is FYNNEI in the germline V gene. The full variable domain, with the rest looked up from reference TRBV2 and TRBJ2-3, is EPEVTQTPSHQVTQMGQEVILRCVPISNHLYFYWYRQILGQKVEFLVSFYNNEISEKSEIFDDQFSVERPDGSNFTLKIRSTKLEDSAMYFCASGLIGITDTQYFGPGTRLTVL.